This entry lists 32 T cell receptor beta chains sequenced from one sample in a study of cytotoxic CD8 clonotypes in ibrutinib-treated CLL. Profiling relied on immunoSEQ multiplex PCR, and the TCRdb table lists in-frame clones only, not all of them. Seen here are some 200,000 clones, about four fifths observed once, and the top ten hold approximately 10%. The sequencing here drew on PBMCs, taken after 12 months of ibrutinib treatment. These receptors all come from a human donor with chronic lymphocytic leukemia.

The V and J genes are TRBV6-6 and TRBJ1-5; 7 bases align to TRBD1. The CDR3 length is 15 residues. V was pared by 6 bases and J by 1 base, with 6 bases of the junction left unmatched. Germline V gene data show CDR1 as MNHNY and CDR2 as SVGAGI (reference sequence). The CDR3 sequence is CASSVGQASNQPQHF. The CDR3 DNA reads as TGTGCCAGCAGCGTTGGACAGGCGAGCAATCAGCCCCAGCATTTT.

This rearrangement joins TRBV6-1 to TRBJ1-5, with D possibly TRBD1 on 6 matching bases. Looked up from germline, CDR1 is MNHNS and CDR2 is SASEGT. The CDR3 is made up of 14 amino acids. The germline V and J ends were trimmed by 2 bases and 5 bases, with 10 bases remaining between them. CDR3 DNA: TGTGCCAGCAGTGAAAGGGCAGGGGATCAGCCCCAGCATTTT. Its protein product is CASSERAGDQPQHF.

Turning to this clone: A much larger clone differs from this one at a single base, so this may be a read error. The chain carries TRBV5-1 and TRBJ1-1; 7 bases fit TRBD1. V trimming: 4 bases; J trimming: 1 base; junction bases outside the gene matches: 4. Germline assignment: CDR1 SGHRS and CDR2 YFSETQ. The CDR3 spans 14 residues. CDR3 loop: CASSIGTENTEAFF. In DNA form, the CDR3 reads TGCGCCAGCAGCATAGGGACAGAGAACACTGAAGCTTTCTTT.

The chain joins TRBV11-1 to TRBJ2-1; D possibly corresponds to TRBD2 (6 bases). CDR1 is SGHAT and CDR2 is FQDESV in the germline V gene (reference sequence). Trimming removed 5 bases from V and 10 bases from J, with 15 bases in between. There are 13 residues in the CDR3. CDR3 residues: CASSVRWGGEQFF. CDR3 DNA sequence: TGTGCCAGCAGCGTGCGTTGGGGAGGCGAGCAGTTCTTC.

The V call is TRBV4-1, the J call TRBJ2-1, with D tentatively TRBD1 (6 bases). Trimming removed 0 bases from V and 7 bases from J, with 10 bases in between. CDR3 length equals 14 residues. Germline values: CDR1 MGHRA, CDR2 YSYEKL. This CDR3 is CASSQDGRGNEQFF. The CDR3 DNA reads TGCGCCAGCAGCCAAGATGGCAGGGGTAATGAGCAGTTCTTC.

A single count supports this clone. The rearrangement uses TRBV5-1 and TRBJ2-1; TRBD2 might be the D (5 bases). This CDR3 comprises 13 residues. Germline V CDR1 and CDR2: SGHRS, YFSETQ. V was shortened by 2 bases and J by 6 bases, with 9 bases between the two germline ends. The CDR3 DNA is TGCGCCAGCAGCTTCGGGGAAGGCAATGAGCAGTTCTTC. The encoded protein is CASSFGEGNEQFF.

J is TRBJ1-1 and V is TRBV6-5; D perhaps matches TRBD1 (5 bases). V lost 7 bases, J lost 6 bases, and 12 bases lay in between. CDR3 length: 12 residues. Germline lookup yields CDR1 MNHEY and CDR2 SVGAGI. In DNA, the CDR3 is TGTGCCAGCAAGGGACGGGGCGCTGAAGCTTTCTTT. The encoded protein is CASKGRGAEAFF.

The DNA for the CDR3 is TGTGCCAGCAAAAGCAATTTAAGGCTTACTAAACCTCAAAGAGATACGCAGTATTTT. Its protein product is CASKSNLRLTKPQRDTQYF. The chain links TRBV21-1 to TRBJ2-3; whether TRBD2, the table's D call, matches the DNA was not checked. TRBV21-1 is described as a pseudogene. CDR3 size: 19 residues.

The rearrangement links TRBV19 to TRBJ1-2; TRBD1 matches 12 bases. CDR1 is LNHDA and CDR2 is SQIVND in the germline V gene (reference sequence). The CDR3 sequence is 18 residues long. V was clipped by 7 bases and J by 4 bases; unmatched bases: 16. CDR3 loop: CASTPGQGALLRLYGYTF. Here the CDR3 DNA reads TGTGCCAGTACTCCGGGACAGGGGGCTCTCCTACGACTCTATGGCTACACCTTC.

The chain couples TRBV2 to TRBJ1-2; 8 nucleotides align to TRBD1. Trimming removed 11 bases from V and 4 bases from J; junction bases left unmatched: 12. The CDR3 covers 14 residues. The germline V gene has CDR1 SNHLY and CDR2 FYNNEI. Here the CDR3 reads CAHPRDRTPYGYTF. In DNA, the CDR3 is TGTGCCCACCCCCGGGACAGGACCCCCTATGGCTACACCTTC.

The J gene is TRBJ2-1, the V gene TRBV5-1; 8 bases line up with TRBD1. The V and J ends lost 1 base and 0 bases, in that order; junction bases with no gene match: 12. Germline CDR1 and CDR2: SGHRS and YFSETQ. The CDR3 has 19 amino acids. CDR3 in amino acids: CASSLMAGGNSVSYNEQFF. In DNA form, the CDR3 reads TGCGCCAGCAGCTTGATGGCAGGGGGCAATAGCGTCTCCTACAATGAGCAGTTCTTC.

This clone was observed once. This rearrangement joins TRBV7-2 to TRBJ2-1; D is unresolved. With 5 bases removed from V and 10 bases from J, the gap between germline ends came to 15 bases. Germline assignment: CDR1 SGHTA and CDR2 FQGNSA. The CDR3 length is 13 residues. The CDR3: CASSTSRTREQFF. CDR3 nucleotides: TGTGCCAGCAGCACTTCTAGGACCCGGGAGCAGTTCTTC.

The rearrangement uses TRBV6-6 and TRBJ2-3; TRBD2 is a possible D gene (6 bases). Trimming stripped 5 bases from V and 5 bases from J, with 11 bases between. This CDR3 region has 13 residues. Looked up from germline, CDR1 is MNHNY and CDR2 is SVGAGI (reference sequence). The CDR3 here is CASSRDSGDTQYF. In DNA form, the CDR3 reads TGTGCCAGCAGTCGGGACTCGGGAGATACGCAGTATTTT.

J is TRBJ2-1 and V is TRBV5-5, with unresolved D. Trimming left V 0 bases short and J 7 bases short, with 8 bases between. CDR1 is SGHKS, CDR2 YYEKEE, per germline (reference sequence). CDR3 length: 13 amino acids. The chain's CDR3 is CASSLATPNEQFF. The CDR3 coding sequence is TGTGCCAGCAGCTTGGCGACGCCTAATGAGCAGTTCTTC.

This chain connects TRBV5-1 to TRBJ2-2; D call uncertain. CDR1 SGHRS and CDR2 YFSETQ come from the germline V gene. V was shortened by 7 bases and J by 4 bases, with 8 bases between the two germline ends. The CDR3 totals 12 residues. The CDR3 spells CASLTPTGELFF. The CDR3 nucleotides are TGCGCCAGCCTTACCCCCACCGGGGAGCTGTTTTTT. Looking up the rest from reference TRBV5-1 and TRBJ2-2 gives the full variable domain: KAGVTQTPRYLIKTRGQQVTLSCSPISGHRSVSWYQQTPGQGLQFLFEYFSETQRNKGNFPGRFSGRQFSNSRSEMNVSTLELGDSALYLCASLTPTGELFFGEGSRLTVL.

This rearrangement joins TRBV28 to TRBJ1-1, with 10 nucleotides matching TRBD1. V lost 6 bases and J lost 0; bases outside the gene matches: 10. This CDR3 is built from 17 residues. Germline V gene lookup returns CDR1 MDHEN and CDR2 SYDVKM. CDR3 loop: CASSSRDRGFLNTEAFF. CDR3 in DNA: TGTGCCAGCAGCTCACGGGACAGGGGCTTCCTGAACACTGAAGCTTTCTTT.

For this clone: This sample includes further DNA sequences coding for the same CDR3. The chain joins TRBV6-5 to TRBJ1-2; D not resolved. Germline lookup yields CDR1 MNHEY and CDR2 SVGAGI. V lost 2 bases and J lost 7, with 5 bases in between. The CDR3 has 11 amino acids. The CDR3 DNA is TGTGCCAGCAGTTACGGGTTTGGCTACACCTTC. This encodes CASSYGFGYTF.

The chain has TRBV6-1 and TRBJ1-2; 8 bases match TRBD1. J was trimmed by 12 bases and V by 3 bases; bases with no gene match: 6. The CDR3 contains 12 residues. Per the germline V gene, CDR1 is MNHNS and CDR2 is SASEGT. CDR3 nucleotides: TGTGCCAGCAGTGACCCGGACAGGGCTGACACCTTC. Its translation is CASSDPDRADTF.

CDR3 nucleotides: TGTGCCAGCAGTTCAACAGGGGGTAATGGTGAAAAACTGTTTTTT. Amino acid sequence: CASSSTGGNGEKLFF. The J gene is TRBJ1-4, the V gene TRBV7-9; 8 nucleotides match TRBD1. V lost 6 bases, J lost 7 bases, and 10 bases stayed unmatched. The CDR3 runs to 15 residues. From germline, CDR1 is SEHNR and CDR2 FQNEAQ (reference sequence). Filled out from reference TRBV7-9 and TRBJ1-4, the complete variable domain reads DTGVSQNPRHKITKRGQNVTFRCDPISEHNRLYWYRQTLGQGPEFLTYFQNEAQLEKSRLLSDRFSAERPKGSFSTLEIQRTEQGDSAMYLCASSSTGGNGEKLFFGSGTQLSVL.

The V gene is TRBV13, the J gene TRBJ2-3; TRBD2 aligns across 12 bases. Losses at the gene ends were 5 bases for V and 1 base for J; bases not matched to a gene: 7. The length of the CDR3 is 17 residues. Germline CDR1 is PRHDT and CDR2 is FYEKMQ (reference sequence). In nucleotides, the CDR3 is TGTGCCAGCAGCCCCAGACTAGCGGGGGCGGGCACAGATACGCAGTATTTT. It is translated as CASSPRLAGAGTDTQYF.

At least ten counts were recorded for this clone. The chain employs TRBV2 and TRBJ1-1; TRBD1 is a possible D gene (5 bases). CDR1 is SNHLY and CDR2 is FYNNEI in the germline V gene. Between the trimmed V and J ends, which lost 4 bases and 1 base, there was a span of 7 bases. CDR3 length: 13 residues. The CDR3: CASSAGGNTEAFF. The CDR3 coding sequence is TGTGCCAGCAGTGCGGGGGGGAACACTGAAGCTTTCTTT.

This clone has more than one count but fewer than ten. The V call is TRBV13, the J call TRBJ1-2, with TRBD1 matching 10 bases. Unmatched junction bases numbered 17, after V lost 9 bases and J lost 7 bases. Germline V CDR1 and CDR2: PRHDT, FYEKMQ (reference sequence). The CDR3 contains 16 residues. CDR3 bases: TGTGCCAGTTCACAGGAGGGACAGGGGCCAGGGGCTGGCTACACCTTC. Translation: CASSQEGQGPGAGYTF.

This clone was picked up one time. This chain uses TRBV7-2 with TRBJ2-5; D is tentatively TRBD1 or TRBD2 (6 bases each). This CDR3 is built from 13 residues. CDR1 and CDR2 from the germline V gene are SGHTA and FQGNSA. V lost 6 bases and J 4 bases, leaving 12 bases between the germline ends. CDR3 DNA: TGTGCCAGCAGGGTTGGAGGGGGAGAGACCCAGTACTTC. Translation gives CASRVGGGETQYF.

This clone has more than one count but fewer than ten. V gene TRBV6-4 combines with J gene TRBJ2-1; no clear D gene. The germline CDR1 and CDR2 sequences are MRHNA and SNTAGT. The CDR3 has 13 amino acids. V lost 0 bases and J 6 bases, leaving 6 bases between the germline ends. CDR3 in amino acids: CASSDSEVNEQFF. The CDR3 coding sequence is TGTGCCAGCAGTGACTCAGAGGTCAATGAGCAGTTCTTC.

This clone has a count of ten or more. V usage is TRBV28 and J usage is TRBJ1-6, with D perhaps TRBD1 (6 bases). CDR1 and CDR2 (germline): MDHEN, SYDVKM. Trimming cost V 6 bases and J 11 bases, with 11 bases left between them. This CDR3 comprises 12 residues. The CDR3 is CASRGTGTPLHF. Written as DNA, the CDR3 is TGTGCCAGCAGGGGCACAGGGACACCCCTCCACTTT.

The V call is TRBV2, the J call TRBJ1-2; no definite D call. From germline, CDR1 is SNHLY and CDR2 FYNNEI. V lost 7 bases and J 4 bases, leaving 13 bases between the germline ends. CDR3 length: 13 amino acids. CDR3 DNA: TGTGCCAGCACAAAGGAATTGCTCTATGGCTACACCTTC. It is translated as CASTKELLYGYTF. Full variable domain (missing parts from reference TRBV2 and TRBJ1-2): EPEVTQTPSHQVTQMGQEVILRCVPISNHLYFYWYRQILGQKVEFLVSFYNNEISEKSEIFDDQFSVERPDGSNFTLKIRSTKLEDSAMYFCASTKELLYGYTFGSGTRLTVV.

The J gene is TRBJ2-1, the V gene TRBV12-5; D is possibly TRBD2 (6 bases). In germline, CDR1 is LGHNT, CDR2 FRNRAP. Trimming left V 4 bases short and J 7 bases short, with 14 bases between. CDR3 size: 14 residues. CDR3 sequence: CASGSGAGGNEQFF. CDR3 in DNA: TGTGCTAGTGGTTCGGGAGCGGGCGGGAATGAGCAGTTCTTC.

The V and J genes are TRBV9 and TRBJ1-4, with D hard to call. The CDR3 is 15 amino acids. Germline lookup yields CDR1 SGDLS and CDR2 YYNGEE. V dropped 0 bases and J dropped 7 bases, with 13 bases sitting between them. CDR3 protein: CASSVEEGMGEKLFF. The CDR3 DNA reads as TGTGCCAGCAGCGTAGAAGAAGGGATGGGTGAAAAACTGTTTTTT.

This chain links TRBV6-1 with TRBJ1-2; 9 nucleotides match TRBD1. The CDR3 sequence is 16 residues long. Germline-derived CDR1 and CDR2 are MNHNS and SASEGT. V gave up 3 bases and J gave up 3 bases; unmatched junction bases: 8. CDR3: CASSDAGQGGDYGYTF. Here the CDR3 DNA reads TGTGCCAGCAGTGACGCGGGACAGGGAGGGGACTATGGCTACACCTTC.

This clone was seen at least ten times. This rearrangement joins TRBV9 to TRBJ1-5; D remains ambiguous. Per the germline V gene, CDR1 is SGDLS and CDR2 is YYNGEE. The CDR3 spans 13 residues. V was cut by 3 bases and J by 6 bases, with 10 bases left in between. As DNA, the CDR3 is TGTGCCAGCAGCGGGGAGGCTTCTCAGCCCCAGCATTTT. Its translation: CASSGEASQPQHF.

The chain joins TRBV30 to TRBJ1-6; 8 nucleotides align to TRBD1. Germline loops: CDR1 GTSNPN, CDR2 SVGIG (reference sequence). V was pared by 5 bases and J by 0 bases, with 3 bases of the junction left unmatched. This CDR3 has 15 amino acids. The CDR3 nucleotides read TGTGCCTGGGGACAGGGAAGCTCCTATAATTCACCCCTCCACTTT. This gives the protein CAWGQGSSYNSPLHF. Full variable domain (rest looked up from reference TRBV30 and TRBJ1-6): SQTIHQWPATLVQPVGSPLSLECTVEGTSNPNLYWYRQAAGRGLQLLFYSVGIGQISSEVPQNLSASRPQDRQFILSSKKLLLSDSGFYLCAWGQGSSYNSPLHFGNGTRLTVT.

This clone was observed a few times. The V and J genes are TRBV15 and TRBJ2-7; the D gene is possibly TRBD1 (6 bases). Trimming removed 6 bases from V and 5 bases from J, with 8 bases in between. The V gene's germline CDR1 is LNHNV and CDR2 YYDKDF (reference sequence). The CDR3 totals 11 residues. CDR3 region: CATRNRDEQYF. The CDR3 DNA follows: TGTGCCACCAGGAACAGGGACGAGCAGTACTTC.